Listed below are T cell receptor beta chains from one sample, sequenced in a study of beta chain features in type 1 diabetes. The table came from immunoSEQ multiplex PCR; TCRdb's copy has only in-frame clones and leaves some out. The top ten hold about 3.9% of the sample, which has a few hundred thousand clones, 25% to 35% seen once. Input material: central memory CD4+ T cells from blood. The receptors come from a young man in good health. The CDR3 runs from the conserved cysteine through the conserved F or W. A D gene is named only where the DNA matches it firmly. Some rows mark clone size as missing; the rest say once, few, many or name a class of expanded clone.

D gene: TRBD1
J gene: TRBJ1-6
clone size: NA
V gene: TRBV12-5
CDR3 protein: CASGLGSGTGSSPLHF
CDR3 DNA: TGTGCTAGTGGTTTGGGGTCCGGGACAGGGAGTTCACCCCTCCACTTT

D gene: TRBD2
J gene: TRBJ2-3
clone size: NA
V gene: TRBV29-1
CDR3 protein: CSVEGTSGLSTDTQYF
CDR3 DNA: TGCAGCGTTGAAGGGACTAGCGGGCTTAGCACAGATACGCAGTATTTT

D gene: TRBD1
J gene: TRBJ1-2
clone size: few
V gene: TRBV19
CDR3 protein: CATDTGTGVNYGYTF
CDR3 DNA: TGTGCCACGGATACCGGGACAGGGGTTAACTATGGCTACACCTTC

D gene: NA
J gene: TRBJ2-1
clone size: NA
V gene: TRBV27
CDR3 protein: CASSLKGGVNEQFF
CDR3 DNA: TGTGCCAGCAGTTTAAAGGGCGGGGTAAATGAGCAGTTCTTC

D gene: NA
J gene: TRBJ1-1
clone size: many
V gene: TRBV9
CDR3 protein: CASSVGGDTEAFF
CDR3 DNA: TGTGCCAGCAGCGTAGGAGGTGACACTGAAGCTTTCTTT

D gene: NA
J gene: TRBJ2-1
clone size: few
V gene: TRBV7-2
CDR3 protein: CASSFGAINEQFF
CDR3 DNA: TGTGCCAGCAGCTTCGGGGCGATCAATGAGCAGTTCTTC

D gene: NA
J gene: TRBJ1-5
clone size: NA
V gene: TRBV10-3
CDR3 protein: CATSKGMGSNQPQHF
CDR3 DNA: TGTGCCACCAGTAAGGGAATGGGTAGCAATCAGCCCCAGCATTTT

D gene: TRBD1
J gene: TRBJ1-4
clone size: NA
V gene: TRBV7-9
CDR3 protein: CASRPGTGVEKLFF
CDR3 DNA: TGTGCCAGCAGACCCGGGACAGGGGTTGAAAAACTGTTTTTT

D gene: TRBD1
J gene: TRBJ1-5
clone size: NA
V gene: TRBV7-8
CDR3 protein: CASSYPGGQNQPQHF
CDR3 DNA: TGTGCCAGCAGCTACCCGGGGGGACAGAATCAGCCCCAGCATTTT

D gene: TRBD2
J gene: TRBJ2-1
clone size: few
V gene: TRBV30
CDR3 protein: CAWSVRGSTDEQFF
CDR3 DNA: TGTGCCTGGAGTGTACGCGGGAGTACGGATGAGCAGTTCTTC

D gene: NA
J gene: TRBJ2-6
clone size: many
V gene: TRBV25-1
CDR3 protein: CASSGLGSGANVLTF
CDR3 DNA: TGTGCCAGCAGTGGACTGGGCTCTGGGGCCAACGTCCTGACTTTC

D gene: NA
J gene: TRBJ2-1
clone size: few
V gene: TRBV5-6
CDR3 protein: CASSYGRSSSYNEQFF
CDR3 DNA: TGTGCCAGCAGCTACGGACGGTCGAGCTCCTACAATGAGCAGTTCTTC

D gene: TRBD2
J gene: TRBJ2-3
clone size: NA
V gene: TRBV2
CDR3 protein: CASILAGEDTQYF
CDR3 DNA: TGTGCCAGCATACTAGCGGGGGAAGATACGCAGTATTTT

D gene: TRBD2
J gene: TRBJ2-1
clone size: NA
V gene: TRBV7-6
CDR3 protein: CASSKAGGRETYNEQFF
CDR3 DNA: TGTGCCAGCAGCAAAGCGGGGGGCAGGGAGACTTACAATGAGCAGTTCTTC

D gene: TRBD2
J gene: TRBJ2-5
clone size: NA
V gene: TRBV2
CDR3 protein: CASSPRTSGRGTQYF
CDR3 DNA: TGTGCCAGCAGTCCTCGGACTAGCGGGAGGGGGACCCAGTACTTC

D gene: TRBD1
J gene: TRBJ2-4
clone size: few
V gene: TRBV28
CDR3 protein: CASSPRYKDRLNLAKNIQYF
CDR3 DNA: TGTGCCAGCAGTCCCCGTTATAAGGACAGGCTAAACTTAGCCAAAAACATTCAGTACTTC

D gene: NA
J gene: TRBJ2-3
clone size: few
V gene: TRBV30
CDR3 protein: CAWSPGTPSTDTQYF
CDR3 DNA: TGTGCCTGGAGTCCCGGGACCCCAAGCACAGATACGCAGTATTTT

D gene: NA
J gene: TRBJ2-7
clone size: NA
V gene: TRBV7-8
CDR3 protein: CASSPFRARGSEQYF
CDR3 DNA: TGTGCCAGCAGCCCCTTTAGAGCTCGGGGGAGCGAGCAGTACTTC

D gene: TRBD1
J gene: TRBJ1-2
clone size: NA
V gene: TRBV19
CDR3 protein: CASSTDRGGYTF
CDR3 DNA: TGTGCCAGTAGTACGGACAGGGGTGGCTACACCTTC

D gene: TRBD2
J gene: TRBJ2-1
clone size: NA
V gene: TRBV7-2
CDR3 protein: CASSRTSGYNEQFF
CDR3 DNA: TGTGCCAGCAGCCGGACTAGCGGGTACAATGAGCAGTTCTTC

D gene: NA
J gene: TRBJ2-2
clone size: NA
V gene: TRBV27
CDR3 protein: CASKLIGELFF
CDR3 DNA: TGTGCCAGCAAGTTGATCGGGGAGCTGTTTTTT

D gene: TRBD2
J gene: TRBJ2-3
clone size: NA
V gene: TRBV7-2
CDR3 protein: CASSLASGRTDTQYF
CDR3 DNA: TGTGCCAGCAGCTTGGCTAGCGGGAGGACAGATACGCAGTATTTT

D gene: TRBD1
J gene: TRBJ1-2
clone size: NA
V gene: TRBV6-5
CDR3 protein: CASNPTGDDTYGYTF
CDR3 DNA: TGTGCCAGCAACCCTACAGGGGATGATACCTATGGCTACACCTTC

D gene: NA
J gene: TRBJ2-1
clone size: few
V gene: TRBV30
CDR3 protein: CAWGRSNEQFF
CDR3 DNA: TGTGCCTGGGGGCGGAGCAATGAGCAGTTCTTC

D gene: NA
J gene: TRBJ1-1
clone size: NA
V gene: TRBV20-1
CDR3 protein: CSALRDFEAFF
CDR3 DNA: TGCAGTGCCCTCCGGGACTTCGAAGCTTTCTTT

D gene: NA
J gene: TRBJ2-1
clone size: NA
V gene: TRBV28
CDR3 protein: CASRKGSHYNEQFF
CDR3 DNA: TGTGCCAGCAGGAAAGGGAGTCATTACAATGAGCAGTTCTTC

D gene: NA
J gene: TRBJ2-7
clone size: few
V gene: TRBV2
CDR3 protein: CASSGGGHEQYF
CDR3 DNA: TGTGCCAGCAGTGGAGGGGGGCACGAGCAGTACTTC